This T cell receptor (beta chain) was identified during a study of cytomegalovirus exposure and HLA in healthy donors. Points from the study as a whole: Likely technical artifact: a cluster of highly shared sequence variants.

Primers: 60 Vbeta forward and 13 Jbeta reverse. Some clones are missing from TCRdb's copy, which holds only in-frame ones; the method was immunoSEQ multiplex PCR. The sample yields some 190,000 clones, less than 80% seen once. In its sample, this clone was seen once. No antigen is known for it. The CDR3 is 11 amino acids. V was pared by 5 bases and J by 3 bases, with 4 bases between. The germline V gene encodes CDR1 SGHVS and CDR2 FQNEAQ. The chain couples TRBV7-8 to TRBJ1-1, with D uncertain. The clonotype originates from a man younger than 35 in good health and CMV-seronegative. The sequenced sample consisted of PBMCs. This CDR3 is CASSRDTEAFF. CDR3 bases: TGTGCCAGCAGCCGTGACACTGAAGCTTTCTTT.